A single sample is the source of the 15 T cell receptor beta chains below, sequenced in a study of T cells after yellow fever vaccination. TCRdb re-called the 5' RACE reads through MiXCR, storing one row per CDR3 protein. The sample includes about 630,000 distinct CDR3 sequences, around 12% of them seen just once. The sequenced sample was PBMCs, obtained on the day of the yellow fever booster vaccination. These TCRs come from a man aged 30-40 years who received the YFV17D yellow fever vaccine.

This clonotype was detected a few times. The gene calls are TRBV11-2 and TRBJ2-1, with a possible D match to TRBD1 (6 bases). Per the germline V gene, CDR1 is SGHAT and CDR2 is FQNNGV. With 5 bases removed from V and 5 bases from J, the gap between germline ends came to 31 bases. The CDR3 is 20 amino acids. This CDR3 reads CASSTNRVRLVGEFNNEQFF. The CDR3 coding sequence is TGTGCCAGCAGCACGAACAGGGTTCGGTTAGTGGGTGAGTTCAACAATGAGCAGTTCTTC. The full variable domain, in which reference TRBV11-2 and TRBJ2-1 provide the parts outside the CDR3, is EAGVAQSPRYKIIEKRQSVAFWCNPISGHATLYWYQQILGQGPKLLIQFQNNGVVDDSQLPKDRFSAERLKGVDSTLKIQPAKLEDSAVYLCASSTNRVRLVGEFNNEQFFGPGTRLTVL.

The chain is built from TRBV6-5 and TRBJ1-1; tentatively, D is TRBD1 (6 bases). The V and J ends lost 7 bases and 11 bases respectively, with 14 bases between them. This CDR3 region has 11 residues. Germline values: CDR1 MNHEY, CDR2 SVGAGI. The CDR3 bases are TGTGCCAGCACCCAAGGGGGGGAGGCTTTCTTT. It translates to CASTQGGEAFF.

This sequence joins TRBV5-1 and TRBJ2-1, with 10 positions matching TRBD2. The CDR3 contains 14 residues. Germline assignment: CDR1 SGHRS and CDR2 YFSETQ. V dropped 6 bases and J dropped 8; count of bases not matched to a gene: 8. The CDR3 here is CASKLRAGGDEQFF. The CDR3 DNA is TGCGCCAGCAAGTTACGAGCGGGAGGGGATGAGCAGTTCTTC.

This chain's CDR3 is CASRQGDSYEQYF. CDR3 DNA: TGTGCCAGCAGACAGGGGGACTCCTACGAGCAGTACTTC. The chain is built from TRBV12-3 or TRBV12-4 and TRBJ2-7, with 8 positions matching TRBD1. Trimming took 6 bases from V and 0 from J; bases not matched to a gene: 1. This CDR3 spans 13 amino acids.

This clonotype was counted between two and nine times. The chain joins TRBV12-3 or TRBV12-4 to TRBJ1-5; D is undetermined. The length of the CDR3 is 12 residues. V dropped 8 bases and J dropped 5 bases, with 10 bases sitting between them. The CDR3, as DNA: TGTGCCAGCGCTTTAGGTGATCAGCCCCAGCATTTT. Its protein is CASALGDQPQHF.

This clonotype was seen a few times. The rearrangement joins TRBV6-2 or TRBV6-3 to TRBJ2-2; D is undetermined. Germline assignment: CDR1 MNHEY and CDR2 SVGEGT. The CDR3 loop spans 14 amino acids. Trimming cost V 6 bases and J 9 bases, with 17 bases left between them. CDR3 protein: CASSHGSRARELFF. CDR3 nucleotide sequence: TGTGCCAGCAGCCACGGGTCCCGGGCCCGGGAGCTGTTTTTT.

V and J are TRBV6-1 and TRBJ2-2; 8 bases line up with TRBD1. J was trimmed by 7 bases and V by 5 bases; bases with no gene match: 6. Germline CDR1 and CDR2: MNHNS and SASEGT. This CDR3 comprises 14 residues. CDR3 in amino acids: CASSPQGAGGELFF. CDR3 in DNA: TGTGCCAGCAGTCCTCAGGGGGCAGGCGGGGAGCTGTTTTTT.

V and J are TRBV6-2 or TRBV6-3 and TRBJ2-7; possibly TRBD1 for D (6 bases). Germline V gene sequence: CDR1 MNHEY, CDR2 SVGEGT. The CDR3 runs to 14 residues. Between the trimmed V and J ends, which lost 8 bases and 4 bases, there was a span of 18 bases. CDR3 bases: TGTGCCAGCTTGAAAACGGGACAATTTTACGAGCAGTACTTC. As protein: CASLKTGQFYEQYF.

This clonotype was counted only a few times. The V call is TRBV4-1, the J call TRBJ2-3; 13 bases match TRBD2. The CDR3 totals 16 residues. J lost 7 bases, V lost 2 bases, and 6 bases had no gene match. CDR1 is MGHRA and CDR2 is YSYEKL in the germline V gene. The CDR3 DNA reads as TGCGCCAGCAGCCAACCGACTAGCGGGAGGTCAAATACGCAGTATTTT. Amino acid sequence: CASSQPTSGRSNTQYF.

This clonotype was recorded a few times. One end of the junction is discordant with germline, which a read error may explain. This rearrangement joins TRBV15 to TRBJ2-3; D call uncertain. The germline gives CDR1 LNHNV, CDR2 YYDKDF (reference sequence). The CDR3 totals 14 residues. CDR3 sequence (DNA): TGTGCCACCAACAGAGATGGTAGTACAGATACGCAGTATTTT. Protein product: CATNRDGSTDTQYF. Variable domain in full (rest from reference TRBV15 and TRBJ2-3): DAMVIQNPRYQVTQFGKPVTLSCSQTLNHNVMYWYQQKSSQAPKLLFHYYDKDFNNEADTPDNFQSRRPNTSFCFLDIRSPGLGDTAMYLCATNRDGSTDTQYFGPGTRLTVL.

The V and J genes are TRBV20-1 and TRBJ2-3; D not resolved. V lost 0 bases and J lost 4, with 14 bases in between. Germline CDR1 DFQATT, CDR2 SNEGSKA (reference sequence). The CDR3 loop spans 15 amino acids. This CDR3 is CSARDIRAGSDTQYF. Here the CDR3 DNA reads TGCAGTGCTAGAGATATAAGGGCCGGGTCAGATACGCAGTATTTT.

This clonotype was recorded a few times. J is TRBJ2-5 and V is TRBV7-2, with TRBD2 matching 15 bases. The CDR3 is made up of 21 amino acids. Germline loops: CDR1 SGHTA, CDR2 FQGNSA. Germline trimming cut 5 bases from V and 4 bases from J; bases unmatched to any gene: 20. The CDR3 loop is CASSPRLKGTSGRRWSETQYF. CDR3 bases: TGTGCCAGCAGCCCCCGCCTAAAGGGGACTAGCGGGAGGAGATGGTCAGAGACCCAGTACTTC.

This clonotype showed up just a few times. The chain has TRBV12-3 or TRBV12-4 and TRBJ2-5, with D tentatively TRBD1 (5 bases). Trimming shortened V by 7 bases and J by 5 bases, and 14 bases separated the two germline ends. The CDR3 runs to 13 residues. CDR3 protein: CASTQGTGETQYF. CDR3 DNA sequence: TGTGCCAGCACCCAGGGAACTGGTGAGACCCAGTACTTC.

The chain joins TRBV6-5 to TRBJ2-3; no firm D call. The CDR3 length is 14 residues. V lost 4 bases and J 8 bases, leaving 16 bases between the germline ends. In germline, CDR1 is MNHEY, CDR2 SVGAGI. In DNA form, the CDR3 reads TGTGCCAGCAGTTTGGCAGGAGCCCCCAGTACGCAGTATTTT. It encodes CASSLAGAPSTQYF.

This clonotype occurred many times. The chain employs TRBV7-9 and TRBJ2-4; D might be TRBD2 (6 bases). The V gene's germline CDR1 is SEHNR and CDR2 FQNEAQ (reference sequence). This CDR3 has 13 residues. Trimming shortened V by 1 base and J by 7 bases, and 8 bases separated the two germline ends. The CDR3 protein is CASSLEAGNIQYF. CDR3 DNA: TGTGCCAGCAGCTTAGAGGCGGGGAACATTCAGTACTTC.